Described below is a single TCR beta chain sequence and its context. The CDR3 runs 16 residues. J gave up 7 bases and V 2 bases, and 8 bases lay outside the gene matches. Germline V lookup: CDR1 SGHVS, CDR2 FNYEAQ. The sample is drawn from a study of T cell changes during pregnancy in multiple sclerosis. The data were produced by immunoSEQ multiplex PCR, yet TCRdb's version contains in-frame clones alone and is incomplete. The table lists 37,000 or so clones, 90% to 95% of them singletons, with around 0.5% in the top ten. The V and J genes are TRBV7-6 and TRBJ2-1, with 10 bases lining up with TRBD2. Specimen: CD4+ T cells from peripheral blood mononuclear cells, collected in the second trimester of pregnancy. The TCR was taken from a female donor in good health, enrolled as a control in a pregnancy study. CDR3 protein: CASSLLALAGANEQFF. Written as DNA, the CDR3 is TGTGCCAGCAGCTTACTCGCGCTAGCGGGGGCAAATGAGCAGTTCTTC.